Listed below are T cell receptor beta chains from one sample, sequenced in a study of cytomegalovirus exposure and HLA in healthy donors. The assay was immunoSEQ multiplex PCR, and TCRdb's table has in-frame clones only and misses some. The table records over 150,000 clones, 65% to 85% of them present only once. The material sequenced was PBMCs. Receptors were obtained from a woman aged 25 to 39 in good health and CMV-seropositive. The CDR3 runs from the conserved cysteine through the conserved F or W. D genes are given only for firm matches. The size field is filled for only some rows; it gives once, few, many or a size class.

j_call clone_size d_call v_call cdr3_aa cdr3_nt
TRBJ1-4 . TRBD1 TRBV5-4 CASSLVGGSSTNEKLFF TGTGCCAGCAGCTTGGTAGGGGGCAGCTCAACTAATGAAAAACTGTTTTTT
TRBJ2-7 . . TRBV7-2 CASSLSQGSYEQYF TGTGCCAGCAGCTTATCACAGGGTTCCTACGAGCAGTACTTC
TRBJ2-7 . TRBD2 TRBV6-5 CASSPTSRNSYEQYF TGTGCCAGCAGCCCGACTAGCCGAAACTCCTACGAGCAGTACTTC
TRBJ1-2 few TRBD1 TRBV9 CASSVGQGARGYTF TGTGCCAGCAGCGTAGGTCAGGGGGCGAGGGGCTACACCTTC
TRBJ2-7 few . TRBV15 CATSDGHEQYF TGTGCCACCAGCGATGGCCACGAGCAGTACTTC
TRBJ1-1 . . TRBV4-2 CASSQREGWEAFF TGTGCCAGCAGCCAGCGGGAAGGGTGGGAAGCTTTCTTT
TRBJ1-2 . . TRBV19 CASSHQTTGRSYGYTF TGTGCCAGTAGCCACCAGACGACAGGCCGAAGCTATGGCTACACCTTC
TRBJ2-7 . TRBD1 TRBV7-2 CASRPDRGFHYEQYF TGTGCCAGCAGACCTGACAGGGGTTTTCACTACGAGCAGTACTTC
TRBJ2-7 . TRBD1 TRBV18 CASSLGDRVEQYF TGTGCCAGCTCACTCGGGGACAGGGTGGAGCAGTACTTC
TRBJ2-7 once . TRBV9 CASSTRQARYEQYF TGTGCCAGCAGCACGAGACAGGCCCGCTACGAGCAGTACTTC
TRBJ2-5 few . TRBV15 CATSRDDTAQETQYF TGTGCCACCAGCAGAGATGACACAGCACAAGAGACCCAGTACTTC
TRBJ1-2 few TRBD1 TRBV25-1 CASSEDRGGHGYTF TGTGCCAGCAGTGAAGACAGGGGCGGTCATGGCTACACCTTC
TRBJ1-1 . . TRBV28 CASRAGRLNTEAFF TGTGCCAGCAGGGCGGGACGGCTGAACACTGAAGCTTTCTTT
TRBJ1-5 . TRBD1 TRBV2 CASSESDSGTVSNQPQHF TGTGCCAGCAGTGAATCGGATTCCGGGACAGTTAGCAATCAGCCCCAGCATTTT
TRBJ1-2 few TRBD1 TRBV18 CASSRGQSGFYGYTF TGTGCCAGCTCACGGGGACAGTCGGGGTTCTATGGCTACACCTTC
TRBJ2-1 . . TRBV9 CASSPNGGSSLFF TGTGCCAGCAGCCCAAATGGCGGCTCATCGCTGTTCTTC
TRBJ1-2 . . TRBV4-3 CASSQEYRVLGGYTF TGCGCCAGCAGCCAAGAATACAGGGTGTTGGGTGGCTACACCTTC
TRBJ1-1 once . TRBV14 CASSLQGNTEAFF TGTGCCAGCAGCCTACAGGGGAACACTGAAGCTTTCTTT
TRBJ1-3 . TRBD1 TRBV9 CASSTRIGSTGGNTIYF TGTGCCAGCAGCACGCGAATTGGGTCGACAGGGGGAAACACCATATATTTT
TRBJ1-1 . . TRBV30 CAWPPGAFF TGTGCCTGGCCCCCCGGAGCTTTCTTT
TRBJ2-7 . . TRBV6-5 CASRYSSSYEQYF TGTGCCAGTCGATACAGTAGCTCCTACGAGCAGTACTTC
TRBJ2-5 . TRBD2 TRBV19 CASSMYSGGPGETQYF TGTGCCAGTAGTATGTACAGCGGGGGGCCGGGGGAGACCCAGTACTTC
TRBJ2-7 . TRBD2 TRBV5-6 CASSGGSGEQYF TGTGCCAGCTCGGGGGGGTCGGGGGAGCAGTACTTC
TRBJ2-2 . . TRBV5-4 CASSLALGQNTGELFF TGTGCCAGCAGCTTGGCCTTGGGACAGAACACCGGGGAGCTGTTTTTT
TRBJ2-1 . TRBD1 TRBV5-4 CASSPGTGGSYNEQFF TGTGCCAGCAGCCCGGGGACAGGGGGCTCCTACAATGAGCAGTTCTTC
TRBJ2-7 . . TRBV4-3 CASSQGATYPYEQYF TGCGCCAGCAGCCAAGGGGCCACCTATCCCTACGAGCAGTACTTC
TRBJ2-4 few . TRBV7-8 CASSSSPVDIQYF TGTGCCAGCAGCTCTAGCCCAGTTGACATTCAGTACTTC
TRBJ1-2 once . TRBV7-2 CASSFDRSYGYTF TGTGCCAGCAGCTTCGACAGAAGTTATGGCTACACCTTC
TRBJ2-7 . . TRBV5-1 CASSLSPGEGYEQYF TGCGCCAGCAGCTTGAGCCCAGGGGAAGGGTACGAGCAGTACTTC
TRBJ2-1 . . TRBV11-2 CASSPTLHSYNEQFF TGTGCCAGCAGCCCTACCTTGCACTCCTACAATGAGCAGTTCTTC
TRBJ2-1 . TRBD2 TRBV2 CASSGRLAGGLNEQFF TGTGCCAGCAGTGGCCGACTAGCGGGGGGGCTCAATGAGCAGTTCTTC
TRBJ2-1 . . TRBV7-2 CASSPLGAGAYNEQFF TGTGCCAGCAGCCCCCTCGGGGCGGGGGCTTACAATGAGCAGTTCTTC
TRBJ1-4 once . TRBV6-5 CASQAGPNEKLFF TGTGCCAGCCAAGCAGGGCCCAATGAAAAACTGTTTTTT
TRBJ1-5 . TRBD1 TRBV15 CATSRRQGSNQPQHF TGTGCCACCAGCAGACGACAGGGAAGCAATCAGCCCCAGCATTTT
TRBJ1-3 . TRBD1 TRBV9 CASSVGGIKQGGNTIYF TGTGCCAGCAGCGTAGGGGGCATCAAACAGGGGGGAAACACCATATATTTT
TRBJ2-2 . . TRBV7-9 CASSLARPNTGELFF TGTGCCAGCAGCTTAGCGCGGCCGAACACCGGGGAGCTGTTTTTT
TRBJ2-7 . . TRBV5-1 CASSFGSSYEQYF TGCGCCAGCAGCTTTGGGAGCTCCTACGAGCAGTACTTC
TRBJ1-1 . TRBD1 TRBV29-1 CSVEARPGQGLYGTEAFF TGCAGCGTTGAAGCCCGACCGGGACAGGGGCTATATGGCACTGAAGCTTTCTTT
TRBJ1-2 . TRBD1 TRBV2 CASSRQGSGYTF TGTGCCAGCAGCCGACAGGGCAGTGGCTACACCTTC
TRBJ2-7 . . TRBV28 CASSTTREQYF TGTGCCAGCAGCACCACCCGCGAGCAGTACTTC
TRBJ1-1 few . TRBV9 CASSWGPTNTEAFF TGTGCCAGCAGCTGGGGGCCCACGAACACTGAAGCTTTCTTT
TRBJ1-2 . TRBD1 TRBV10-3 CAISESGQGLVEGYTF TGTGCCATCAGTGAGTCGGGACAGGGGTTAGTAGAGGGCTACACCTTC
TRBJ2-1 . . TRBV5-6 CASTNGGFHNEQFF TGTGCCAGCACCAACGGGGGTTTCCACAATGAGCAGTTCTTC
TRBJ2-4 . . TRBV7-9 CSSSLGAVKNIQYF TGTTCCAGCAGCTTAGGGGCAGTCAAAAACATTCAGTACTTC
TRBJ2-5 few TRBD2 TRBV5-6 CASSYPLAGGGIETQYF TGTGCCAGCAGCTACCCCTTAGCGGGGGGAGGTATTGAGACCCAGTACTTC
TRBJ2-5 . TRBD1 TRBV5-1 CASSLAGTGGETQYF TGCGCCAGCAGCTTGGCCGGGACAGGGGGGGAGACCCAGTACTTC
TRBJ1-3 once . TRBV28 CASIGGSGNTIYF TGTGCCAGCATCGGGGGGTCTGGAAACACCATATATTTT
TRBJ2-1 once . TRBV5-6 CAVALFHSYNEQFF TGTGCCGTTGCGCTTTTCCACTCCTACAATGAGCAGTTCTTC
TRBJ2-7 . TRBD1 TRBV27 CASSLSPGTGIHEQYF TGTGCCAGCAGTTTATCGCCCGGGACAGGGATCCACGAGCAGTACTTC
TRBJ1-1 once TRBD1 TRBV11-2 CASREQQGAPTEAFF TGTGCCAGCAGGGAACAACAGGGGGCGCCCACTGAAGCTTTCTTT
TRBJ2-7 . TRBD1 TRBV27 CASSPRDSAYEQYF TGTGCCAGCAGTCCCCGGGACAGTGCTTACGAGCAGTACTTC
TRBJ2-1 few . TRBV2 CASSPSPNYNEQFF TGTGCCAGCTCTCCTAGCCCTAACTACAATGAGCAGTTCTTC
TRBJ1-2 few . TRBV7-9 CSSSLIRTERNYGYTF TGTTCCAGCAGCTTAATTAGGACCGAGCGGAACTATGGCTACACCTTC